In this sample, the clone carrying this T cell receptor (beta chain) turned up once. Antigen: not known. These data belong to a study of T cell responses to AZD1222 COVID-19 vaccine. Study results and caveats: The breadth and depth of Spike-specific TCRs increased once two AZD1222 doses had been given. A reported finding is that nearly half of spike-specific TCRs target unmutated variant regions.

Repertoires were generated with immunoSEQ multiplex PCR, while TCRdb's copy carries only in-frame clones and drops some. The sample comprises about 150,000 clones, roughly nine tenths of which are singletons, and less than 1.5% rests with the top ten. Germline V lookup: CDR1 SGHTA, CDR2 FQGTGA. Trimming cost V 4 bases and J 4 bases; bases outside gene matches: 7. The CDR3 runs to 15 residues. Sequencing was performed on peripheral blood, taken 28 days after the second AZD1222 dose. The rearrangement uses TRBV7-3 and TRBJ1-1; 9 bases line up with TRBD1. This TCR was sampled from an adult who received the AZD1222 COVID-19 vaccine. Written as DNA, the CDR3 is TGTGCCAGCAGCTCTTCGACAGGGGGTGGCACTGAAGCTTTCTTT. Translated: CASSSSTGGGTEAFF.